These 5 T cell receptor beta chains were sequenced from one sample in a study of post-analysis software for immune sequencing data. Findings of the study overall: Included in a set of roughly 5 TRBV segments more frequent in patients than controls were TRBV5-6, TRBV5-1 and TRBV20-1.

Their cognate antigens are unknown. TCR beta libraries were prepared from cDNA with unique molecular identifiers. MiXCR, run by TCRdb on the PCR reads, gives a single entry per CDR3 protein. Among about 500,000 distinct CDR3 sequences, approximately 46% were seen once, and the ten largest hold around 10%. Sequencing used blood. The receptors derive from a girl aged 5-17 years with multiple sclerosis.

This clonotype turned up a few times. The chain couples TRBV6-1 to TRBJ1-1, with 7 positions matching TRBD1. This CDR3 spans 13 amino acids. Germline V gene sequence: CDR1 MNHNS, CDR2 SASEGT. V trimming: 6 bases; J trimming: 6 bases; junction bases outside the gene matches: 7. CDR3 coding DNA: TGTGCCAGCAGGCGACAGGGCGCGGCTGAAGCTTTCTTT. Its protein is CASRRQGAAEAFF.

This clonotype was seen a handful of times. The chain carries TRBV3-1 and TRBJ2-7; D is possibly TRBD1 or TRBD2 (5 bases each). Germline CDR1 and CDR2: LGHDT and YNNKEL (reference sequence). The CDR3 has 17 amino acids. Trimming removed 1 base at V and 0 bases at J, with 16 bases between. The CDR3 reads CASSQGVWGNPSYEQYF. The CDR3 coding sequence is TGTGCCAGCAGCCAAGGTGTTTGGGGGAACCCCTCCTACGAGCAGTACTTC.

The V and J genes are TRBV12-3 or TRBV12-4 and TRBJ2-5; TRBD2 matches 8 bases. V shed 1 base and J 13 bases; nucleotides not matched to a gene: 5. There are 12 residues in the CDR3. The CDR3 bases are TGTGCCAGCAGTTTAGATCCGGGAGGGTCGTACTTC. Residues: CASSLDPGGSYF.

In this sample, this clonotype turned up a few times. The chain joins TRBV12-3 or TRBV12-4 to TRBJ2-3; 8 nucleotides match TRBD2. J gave up 2 bases and V 8 bases, and 9 bases lay outside the gene matches. The CDR3 contains 15 residues. The CDR3 here is CASVLAGRDTDTQYF. The CDR3 DNA sequence: TGTGCCAGCGTTTTAGCGGGAAGAGACACAGATACGCAGTATTTT.

The V and J genes are TRBV18 and TRBJ2-1; D unresolved. CDR1 is KGHSH and CDR2 is LQKENI in the germline V gene. Trimming stripped 0 bases from V and 2 bases from J, with 8 bases between. There are 15 residues in the CDR3. The CDR3 loop reads CASSPPASPYNEQFF. The DNA of the CDR3 is TGTGCCAGCTCACCACCGGCATCCCCCTACAATGAGCAGTTCTTC.